Listed here are 9 T cell receptor beta chains from one sample, sequenced in a study of CD8 T cells in Susac syndrome. When the RNA was reverse transcribed, random hexamers were used with an input of roughly 0.45 to 1 ug. TCRdb reprocessed the immunoSEQ multiplex PCR reads via MiXCR and lists one record per CDR3 protein. The repertoire holds about 200,000 distinct CDR3 sequences, with about 95% as singletons. Sequenced input: CD4+ T cells from PBMCs. Source of these receptors: a human donor with multiple sclerosis.

The V and J genes are TRBV20-1 and TRBJ1-1; no reliable D call. CDR1 is DFQATT and CDR2 is SNEGSKA in the germline V gene (reference sequence). CDR3 length equals 12 residues. Trimming left V 3 bases short and J 1 base short, with 6 bases between. The CDR3 spells CSARSGNTEAFF. CDR3 sequence (DNA): TGCAGTGCTAGGTCAGGGAACACTGAAGCTTTCTTT.

V gene TRBV10-3 combines with J gene TRBJ1-5, with D uncertain. This CDR3 has 13 residues. Looked up from germline, CDR1 is ENHRY and CDR2 is SYGVKD. V gave up 4 bases and J gave up 3 bases, with 7 bases separating them. The CDR3 coding sequence is TGTGCCATCAGTGTGGGAAACAATCAGCCCCAGCATTTT. Encoded protein: CAISVGNNQPQHF.

Only a few counts were recorded for this clonotype. The rearrangement joins TRBV3-1 to TRBJ1-1, with 8 positions matching TRBD1. Germline lookup yields CDR1 LGHDT and CDR2 YNNKEL (reference sequence). The CDR3 spans 15 residues. The V and J ends lost 3 bases and 1 base, in that order; junction bases with no gene match: 4. CDR3 region: CASSQGDRKNTEAFF. The CDR3 DNA is TGTGCCAGCAGCCAGGGGGACAGGAAGAACACTGAAGCTTTCTTT.

The V gene is TRBV20-1, the J gene TRBJ2-5, with D tentatively TRBD2 (6 bases). Germline V gene lookup returns CDR1 DFQATT and CDR2 SNEGSKA (reference sequence). The CDR3 sequence is 13 residues long. The V end was cut by 0 bases, the J end by 5 bases, with 10 bases between. The CDR3 is CSAREGGGETQYF. CDR3 sequence (DNA): TGCAGTGCTAGAGAGGGTGGGGGGGAGACCCAGTACTTC.

This chain joins TRBV3-1 and TRBJ2-3; 10 positions agree with TRBD1. The V segment lost 1 base and the J segment 5 bases; nucleotides outside the gene matches: 9. The CDR3 is made up of 17 amino acids. Germline V CDR1 and CDR2: LGHDT, YNNKEL (reference sequence). Written as DNA, the CDR3 is TGTGCCAGCAGCCAAGGCCCCGACAGGGGGCGGGGAGATACGCAGTATTTT. Encoded protein: CASSQGPDRGRGDTQYF.

The rearrangement uses TRBV27 and TRBJ2-1; D unresolved. The CDR3 is 16 residues long. Trimming took off 0 bases at V and 0 bases at J, with 9 bases between the two ends. Germline CDR1 is MNHEY and CDR2 is SMNVEV (reference sequence). The CDR3 coding sequence is TGTGCCAGCAGTTTATCGTGGTCGAGCTCCTACAATGAGCAGTTCTTC. Amino acid sequence: CASSLSWSSSYNEQFF.

The chain employs TRBV9 and TRBJ2-6, with D maybe TRBD2 (5 bases). The length of the CDR3 is 16 residues. V was clipped by 4 bases and J by 4 bases, with 15 bases between them. Germline CDR1 and CDR2: SGDLS and YYNGEE. The CDR3 here is CASSPRPGMGANVLTF. CDR3 in DNA: TGTGCCAGCAGCCCCCGACCGGGGATGGGGGCCAACGTCCTGACTTTC.

The rearrangement links TRBV9 to TRBJ2-5, with TRBD2 matching over 9 bases. V gave up 1 base and J gave up 4 bases; unmatched junction bases: 11. This CDR3 is built from 17 residues. Germline V gene sequence: CDR1 SGDLS, CDR2 YYNGEE. CDR3 nucleotide sequence: TGTGCCAGCAGCGTACTATCCGGGACTAGCCTAGGAGAGACCCAGTACTTC. Amino acid sequence: CASSVLSGTSLGETQYF. Complete variable domain (other parts from reference TRBV9 and TRBJ2-5): DSGVTQTPKHLITATGQRVTLRCSPRSGDLSVYWYQQSLDQGLQFLIQYYNGEERAKGNILERFSAQQFPDLHSELNLSSLELGDSALYFCASSVLSGTSLGETQYFGPGTRLLVL.

This clonotype was counted once. The CDR3 protein is CASSPKVGQNYGYTF. DNA of the CDR3: TGTGCCAGCAGTCCTAAGGTGGGGCAGAACTATGGCTACACCTTC. The chain links TRBV25-1 to TRBJ1-2; the D gene is possibly TRBD1 (5 bases). The CDR3 runs 15 residues. Germline CDR1 is MGHDK and CDR2 is SYGVNS. The V and J ends lost 5 bases and 2 bases respectively, with 15 bases between them.